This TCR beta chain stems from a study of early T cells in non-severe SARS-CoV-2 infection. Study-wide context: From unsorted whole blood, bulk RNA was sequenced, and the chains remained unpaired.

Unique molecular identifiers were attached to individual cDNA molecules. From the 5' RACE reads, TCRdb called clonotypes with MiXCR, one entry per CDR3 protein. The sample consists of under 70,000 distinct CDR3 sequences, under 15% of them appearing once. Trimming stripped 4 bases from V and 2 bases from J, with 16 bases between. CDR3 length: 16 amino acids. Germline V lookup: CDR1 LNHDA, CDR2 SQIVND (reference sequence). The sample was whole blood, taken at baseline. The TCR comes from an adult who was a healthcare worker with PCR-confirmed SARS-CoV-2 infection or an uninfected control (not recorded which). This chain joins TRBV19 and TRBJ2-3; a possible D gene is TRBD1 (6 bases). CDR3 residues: CASSTTGHTVTDTQYF. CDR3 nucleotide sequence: TGTGCCAGTAGTACGACAGGCCACACAGTCACAGATACGCAGTATTTT.